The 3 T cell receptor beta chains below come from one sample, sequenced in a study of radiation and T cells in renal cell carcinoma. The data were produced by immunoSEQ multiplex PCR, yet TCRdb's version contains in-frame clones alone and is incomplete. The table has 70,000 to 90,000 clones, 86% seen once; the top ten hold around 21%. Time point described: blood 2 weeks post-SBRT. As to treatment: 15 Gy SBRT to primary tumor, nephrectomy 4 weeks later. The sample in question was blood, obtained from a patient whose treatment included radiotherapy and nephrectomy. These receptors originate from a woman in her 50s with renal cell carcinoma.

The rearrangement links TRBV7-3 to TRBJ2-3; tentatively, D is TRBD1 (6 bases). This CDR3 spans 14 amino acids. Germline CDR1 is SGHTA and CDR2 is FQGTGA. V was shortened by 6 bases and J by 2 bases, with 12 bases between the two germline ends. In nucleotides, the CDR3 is TGTGCCAGCAGTAAACAGGGTGTCACAGATACGCAGTATTTT. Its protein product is CASSKQGVTDTQYF.

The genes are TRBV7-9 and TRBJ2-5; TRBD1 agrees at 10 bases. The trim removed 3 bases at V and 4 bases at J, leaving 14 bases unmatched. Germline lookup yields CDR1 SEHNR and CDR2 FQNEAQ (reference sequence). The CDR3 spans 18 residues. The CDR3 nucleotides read TGTGCCAGCAGCTTGCGGCTCTCCGGGACAGGGGACGGAGAGACCCAGTACTTC. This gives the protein CASSLRLSGTGDGETQYF.

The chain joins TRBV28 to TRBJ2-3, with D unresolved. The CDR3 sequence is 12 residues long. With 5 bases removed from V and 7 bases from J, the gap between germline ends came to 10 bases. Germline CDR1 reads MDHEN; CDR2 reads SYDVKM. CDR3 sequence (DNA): TGTGCCAGCAGTCTACTACAGAATACGCAGTATTTT. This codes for CASSLLQNTQYF.